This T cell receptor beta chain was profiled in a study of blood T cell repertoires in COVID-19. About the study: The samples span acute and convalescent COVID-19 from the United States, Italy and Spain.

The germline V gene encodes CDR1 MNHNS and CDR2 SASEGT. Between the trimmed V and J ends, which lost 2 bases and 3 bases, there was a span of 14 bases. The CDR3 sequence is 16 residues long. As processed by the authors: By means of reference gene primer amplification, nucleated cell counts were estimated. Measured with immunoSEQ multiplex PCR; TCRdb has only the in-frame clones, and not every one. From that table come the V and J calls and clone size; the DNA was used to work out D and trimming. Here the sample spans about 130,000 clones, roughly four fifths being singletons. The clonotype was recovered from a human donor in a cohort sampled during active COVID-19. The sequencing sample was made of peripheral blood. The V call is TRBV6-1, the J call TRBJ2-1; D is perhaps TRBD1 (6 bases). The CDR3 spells CASSERAQGGYNEQFF. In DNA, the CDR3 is TGTGCCAGCAGTGAACGGGCACAGGGTGGCTACAATGAGCAGTTCTTC.